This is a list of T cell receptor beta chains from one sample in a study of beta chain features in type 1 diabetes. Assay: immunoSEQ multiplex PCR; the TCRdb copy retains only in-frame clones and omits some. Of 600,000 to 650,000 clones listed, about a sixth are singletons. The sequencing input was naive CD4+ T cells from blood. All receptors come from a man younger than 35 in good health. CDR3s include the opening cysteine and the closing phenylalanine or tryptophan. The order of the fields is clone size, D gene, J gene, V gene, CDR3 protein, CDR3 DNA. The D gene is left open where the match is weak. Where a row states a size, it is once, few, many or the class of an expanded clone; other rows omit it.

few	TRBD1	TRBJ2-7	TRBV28	CASSWADRASSYEQYF	TGTGCCAGCAGTTGGGCGGACAGGGCCAGCTCCTACGAGCAGTACTTC
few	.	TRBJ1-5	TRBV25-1	CASSTRGNNQPQHF	TGTGCCAGCAGTACGAGGGGAAACAATCAGCCCCAGCATTTT
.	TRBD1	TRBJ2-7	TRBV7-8	CASSFRQGWLYF	TGTGCCAGCAGCTTCCGACAGGGATGGCTGTACTTC
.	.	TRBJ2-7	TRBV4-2	CASSPRQLASSYEQYF	TGTGCCAGCAGCCCTAGACAGCTGGCCAGCTCCTACGAGCAGTACTTC
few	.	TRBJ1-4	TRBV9	CASSSRQTATNEKLFF	TGTGCCAGCAGCTCTCGACAGACAGCAACTAATGAAAAACTGTTTTTT
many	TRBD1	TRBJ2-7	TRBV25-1	CASSDTSGQPYEQYF	TGTGCCAGCAGTGACACTTCGGGACAGCCCTACGAGCAGTACTTC
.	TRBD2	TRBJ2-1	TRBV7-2	CASSLVLGRGSYNEQFF	TGTGCCAGCAGCTTAGTTCTCGGGAGGGGCAGCTACAATGAGCAGTTCTTC
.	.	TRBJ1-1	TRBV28	CASRRNTEAFF	TGTGCCAGCAGGAGAAACACTGAAGCTTTCTTT
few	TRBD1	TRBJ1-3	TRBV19	CASSSQGAVSGGNTIYF	TGTGCCAGTAGTAGCCAGGGGGCTGTTTCGGGAGGAAACACCATATATTTT
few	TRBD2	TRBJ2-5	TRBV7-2	CASSSLAGVETQYF	TGTGCCAGCAGCTCTCTAGCGGGAGTCGAGACCCAGTACTTC
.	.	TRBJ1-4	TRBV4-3	CASAPYTRTAGGTNEKLFF	TGCGCCAGCGCCCCCTACACCCGGACAGCCGGTGGAACTAATGAAAAACTGTTTTTT
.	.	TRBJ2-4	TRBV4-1	CASSPNKYGSKNIQYF	TGCGCCAGCAGCCCTAACAAGTATGGGAGTAAAAACATTCAGTACTTC
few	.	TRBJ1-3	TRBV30	CAWSTDSSGNTIYF	TGTGCCTGGAGTACGGACAGCTCTGGAAACACCATATATTTT
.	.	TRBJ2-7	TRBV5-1	CASSLRSGNVGEQYF	TGCGCCAGCAGCTTGAGATCAGGTAATGTTGGTGAGCAGTACTTC
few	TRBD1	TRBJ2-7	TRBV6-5	CASSRGTGSYEQYF	TGTGCCAGCAGCCGCGGGACAGGGTCCTACGAGCAGTACTTC
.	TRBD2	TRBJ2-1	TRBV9	CASSSGSGHSYNEQFF	TGTGCCAGCAGTAGCGGGAGCGGACACTCCTACAATGAGCAGTTCTTC
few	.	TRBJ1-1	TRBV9	CASSVAVNTEAFF	TGTGCCAGCAGCGTAGCAGTTAACACTGAAGCTTTCTTT
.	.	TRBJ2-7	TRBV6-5	CASRALGYEQYF	TGTGCCAGCAGAGCACTGGGATACGAGCAGTACTTC
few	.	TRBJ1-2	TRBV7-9	CASTLGGAYYGYTF	TGTGCCAGCACCCTGGGGGGCGCCTACTATGGCTACACCTTC
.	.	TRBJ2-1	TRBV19	CASSWVTSLGNEQFF	TGTGCCAGTAGTTGGGTGACCTCCTTGGGCAATGAGCAGTTCTTC
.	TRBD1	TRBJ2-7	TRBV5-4	CASSTGTGYEQYF	TGTGCCAGCAGCACGGGGACAGGGTACGAGCAGTACTTC
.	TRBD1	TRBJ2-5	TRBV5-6	CASSLVRGRETQYF	TGTGCCAGCAGCTTGGTAAGGGGGCGGGAGACCCAGTACTTC
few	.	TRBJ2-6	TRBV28	CASSLPRWSGANVLTF	TGTGCCAGCAGTTTACCCCGTTGGTCTGGGGCCAACGTCCTGACTTTC
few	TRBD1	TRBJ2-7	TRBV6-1	CATRDRGQHEQYF	TGTGCCACCCGGGACAGGGGGCAACACGAGCAGTACTTC
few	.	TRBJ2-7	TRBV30	CAWSQQGGGPYEQYF	TGTGCCTGGAGTCAACAGGGAGGGGGACCCTACGAGCAGTACTTC
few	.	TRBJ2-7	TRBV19	CASSFKGSSYEQYF	TGTGCCAGTAGCTTTAAGGGCAGCTCCTACGAGCAGTACTTC
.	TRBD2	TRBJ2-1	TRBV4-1	CASSQVGGLAVYNEQFF	TGCGCCAGCAGCCAAGTGGGCGGACTAGCGGTATACAATGAGCAGTTCTTC
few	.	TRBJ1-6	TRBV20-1	CSAREGTPLHF	TGCAGTGCTAGAGAAGGGACACCCCTCCACTTT
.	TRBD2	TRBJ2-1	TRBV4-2	CASSQGQAGGRSSYNEQFF	TGTGCCAGCAGCCAAGGTCAAGCGGGAGGGAGGAGCTCCTACAATGAGCAGTTCTTC
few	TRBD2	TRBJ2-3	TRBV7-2	CASSILTAGGEYF	TGTGCCAGCAGCATCTTAACGGCGGGGGGCGAGTATTTT
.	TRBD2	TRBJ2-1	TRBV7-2	CASSLTPGLAFNEQFF	TGTGCCAGCAGCTTAACCCCGGGACTAGCATTCAATGAGCAGTTCTTC
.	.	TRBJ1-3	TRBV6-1	CASSAGYSGSGNTIYF	TGTGCCAGCAGTGCGGGGTATTCAGGGTCCGGCAACACCATATATTTT
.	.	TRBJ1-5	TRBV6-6	CASRNRVLNQPQHF	TGTGCCAGCAGGAACAGGGTCCTCAATCAGCCCCAGCATTTT
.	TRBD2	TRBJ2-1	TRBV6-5	CASSYAGTSSYNEQFF	TGTGCCAGCAGTTACGCCGGGACTAGCTCCTACAATGAGCAGTTCTTC
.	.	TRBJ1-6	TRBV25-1	CASSEPGGHYNSPLHF	TGTGCCAGCAGTGAGCCGGGGGGGCACTATAATTCACCCCTCCACTTT
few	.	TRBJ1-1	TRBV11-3	CASSLTGRNLAFF	TGTGCCAGCAGCTTAACGGGAAGAAATTTAGCTTTCTTT
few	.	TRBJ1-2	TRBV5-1	CASSLDPDYGYTF	TGCGCCAGCAGCTTGGATCCGGACTATGGCTACACCTTC
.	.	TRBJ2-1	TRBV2	CASSLLASSYNEQFF	TGTGCCAGCAGTCTCCTAGCGAGCTCCTACAATGAGCAGTTCTTC
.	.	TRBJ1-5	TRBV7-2	CASSINRLGNQPQHF	TGTGCCAGCAGCATTAACAGGCTGGGCAATCAGCCCCAGCATTTT
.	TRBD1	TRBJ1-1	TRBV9	CASSVVGQGARLDTEAFF	TGTGCCAGCAGCGTAGTGGGACAGGGGGCGCGTTTAGACACTGAAGCTTTCTTT
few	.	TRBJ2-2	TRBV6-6	CASSYRGQGHTGELFF	TGTGCCAGCAGTTACCGGGGGCAGGGTCACACCGGGGAGCTGTTTTTT
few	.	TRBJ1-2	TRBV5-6	CASSGPGRMYYGYTF	TGTGCCAGCAGCGGGCCGGGACGGATGTACTATGGCTACACCTTC